The rows below give T cell receptor beta chains drawn from one sample of a study of blood T cell repertoires in COVID-19. Repertoires were generated with immunoSEQ multiplex PCR, while TCRdb's copy carries only in-frame clones and drops some. The sample includes roughly 260,000 clones, roughly 87% of them seen just once. What was sequenced was PBMCs or T cells enriched from blood (not recorded which). These receptors came from a woman under 40 with acute COVID-19. CDR3s include the opening cysteine and the closing phenylalanine or tryptophan. D genes are given only for firm matches. Clone size is shown for a subset of rows, as once, few, many or a class of expanded clone.

>TRBJ1-4|NA|TRBV29-1|NA
CSATTGTTNEKLFF
TGCAGCGCTACCACCGGGACTACTAATGAAAAACTGTTTTTT
>TRBJ1-5|NA|TRBV7-6|NA
CASSLGLNQPQHF
TGTGCCAGCAGCCTGGGACTTAATCAGCCCCAGCATTTT
>TRBJ2-1|NA|TRBV28|TRBD2
CATRGSSYNEQFF
TGTGCCACCCGCGGGAGCTCCTACAATGAGCAGTTCTTC
>TRBJ1-6|once|TRBV28|NA
CASSLIGSSYNSPLHF
TGTGCCAGCAGTTTAATCGGGAGCTCCTATAATTCACCCCTCCACTTT
>TRBJ1-3|NA|TRBV5-1|NA
CASSLTGVGNTIYF
TGCGCCAGCAGCTTGACCGGGGTTGGAAACACCATATATTTT
>TRBJ2-7|once|TRBV6-1|TRBD1
CASSEANPGQGYEQYF
TGTGCCAGCAGTGAAGCGAATCCGGGACAGGGATACGAGCAGTACTTC
>TRBJ2-7|once|TRBV6-5|NA
CASSYALTYEQYF
TGTGCCAGCAGTTATGCCCTGACTTACGAGCAGTACTTC
>TRBJ1-1|NA|TRBV9|NA
CASSVDRWTEAFF
TGTGCCAGCAGCGTAGACAGGTGGACGGAAGCTTTCTTT
>TRBJ1-2|NA|TRBV2|TRBD1
CASRLQGAYGYTF
TGTGCCAGCAGGTTACAGGGGGCCTATGGCTACACCTTC
>TRBJ2-7|NA|TRBV30|NA
CAWSQDRTYEQYF
TGTGCCTGGAGTCAGGACAGAACCTACGAGCAGTACTTC
>TRBJ2-3|NA|TRBV19|TRBD2
CASSTTSGTDTQYF
TGTGCCAGTAGTACGACTAGCGGCACAGATACGCAGTATTTT
>TRBJ2-5|NA|TRBV2|NA
CASSPTTVSETQYF
TGTGCCAGCAGTCCCACAACAGTGTCCGAGACCCAGTACTTC
>TRBJ2-7|NA|TRBV7-4|TRBD2
CASSLGSGTYEQYF
TGTGCCAGCAGCTTAGGTAGCGGGACCTACGAGCAGTACTTC
>TRBJ2-7|NA|TRBV4-2|NA
CASSQEQTTYEQYF
TGTGCCAGCAGCCAAGAACAGACTACCTACGAGCAGTACTTC
>TRBJ2-7|NA|TRBV28|NA
CASSPDNRLAREQYF
TGTGCCAGCAGTCCCGATAACAGGTTGGCGCGGGAGCAGTACTTC
>TRBJ1-2|NA|TRBV7-9|NA
CASSPEGGNYGYTF
TGTGCCAGCAGCCCAGAGGGGGGGAACTATGGCTACACCTTC